Listed below are T cell receptor beta chains from one sample, sequenced in a study of cytomegalovirus exposure and HLA in healthy donors. The assay was immunoSEQ multiplex PCR, and TCRdb's table has in-frame clones only and misses some. The repertoire holds about 140,000 clones, approximately 75% seen once, with 0.85% to 1.4% in the top ten. The specimen was PBMCs. The receptors derive from a male donor in good health and CMV-seronegative. The CDR3 runs from the conserved cysteine through the conserved F or W. A D gene is named only where the DNA matches it firmly. Expanded clones are given a class, and other clones once, few, many or no size at all.

CDR3,V,size,J,D
CSVDGTGVPLRHNYGYTF,TRBV29-1,NA,TRBJ1-2,TRBD1
CASARGLDEQFF,TRBV7-6,NA,TRBJ2-1,TRBD1
CASSLAGGSYNEQFF,TRBV4-3,NA,TRBJ2-1,TRBD2
CASSADRVSYNEQFF,TRBV19,once,TRBJ2-1,TRBD1
CASSRTGDTDTQYF,TRBV28,NA,TRBJ2-3,TRBD1
CASRPTRGQFNYGYTF,TRBV12-2,NA,TRBJ1-2,NA
CASSFGQVANQPQHF,TRBV7-9,NA,TRBJ1-5,TRBD1
CASSPRSPQGAFEKLFF,TRBV18,NA,TRBJ1-4,TRBD1
CAISDRDRPYEQYF,TRBV10-3,NA,TRBJ2-7,TRBD1
CAISPGTGGNQPQHF,TRBV10-3,NA,TRBJ1-5,TRBD1
CASSLSHLAGATDTQYF,TRBV27,NA,TRBJ2-3,TRBD2
CASSPGHLNTEAFF,TRBV7-2,NA,TRBJ1-1,NA
CASSPGLAGSQETQYF,TRBV5-1,once,TRBJ2-5,TRBD2
CASSDRRADTQYF,TRBV2,NA,TRBJ2-3,NA
CASSVARVGELFF,TRBV9,NA,TRBJ2-2,NA
CASSFPGQYSNQPQHF,TRBV19,NA,TRBJ1-5,TRBD1
CASSFSSRVLNTEAFF,TRBV5-6,NA,TRBJ1-1,NA
CASSPDRLSNEKLFF,TRBV6-5,NA,TRBJ1-4,NA
CASSLMSPRGPSYEQYF,TRBV27,few,TRBJ2-7,NA
CASSPDSTRRIQYF,TRBV9,NA,TRBJ2-4,NA
CASSLGGGGLIYEQYF,TRBV11-2,once,TRBJ2-7,NA
CASSPGQVRGEKLFF,TRBV5-6,few,TRBJ1-4,TRBD1
CASSLAGGLNEKLFF,TRBV7-2,NA,TRBJ1-4,TRBD1
CASSSQGSYNSPLHF,TRBV7-2,NA,TRBJ1-6,NA
CASRNRDRDGYTF,TRBV5-4,NA,TRBJ1-2,TRBD1
CASQFTRESPLHF,TRBV10-2,NA,TRBJ1-6,NA
CAWSPGGAETQYF,TRBV30,NA,TRBJ2-5,TRBD2
CASSYPPGGPRETQYF,TRBV7-2,NA,TRBJ2-5,TRBD2
CASSPSVYGYTF,TRBV9,NA,TRBJ1-2,NA
CASSPPGTPEAFF,TRBV18,few,TRBJ1-1,NA
CASSGPGQGNGEQYF,TRBV6-5,NA,TRBJ2-7,TRBD1
CASSLGRGGREKLFF,TRBV13,NA,TRBJ1-4,NA
CASSLRGSNQPQHF,TRBV27,NA,TRBJ1-5,NA
CASRSRGGENQETQYF,TRBV7-2,NA,TRBJ2-5,NA
CASSPTGANVLTF,TRBV18,NA,TRBJ2-6,NA
CASSLRQGHVNEQFF,TRBV7-3,NA,TRBJ2-1,TRBD1
CASSVGQGFSHSNQPQHF,TRBV7-8,NA,TRBJ1-5,TRBD1
CASSLGLAGSQETQYF,TRBV5-4,NA,TRBJ2-5,TRBD2
CASSLGGGPRSNGYTF,TRBV7-2,NA,TRBJ1-2,NA
CATSRENQPQHF,TRBV15,NA,TRBJ1-5,NA
CSGSGGSYNEQFF,TRBV29-1,NA,TRBJ2-1,TRBD2
CAITRTENTEAFF,TRBV10-3,few,TRBJ1-1,NA
CASSPRVLSYEQYF,TRBV7-2,NA,TRBJ2-7,NA
CASSVGGSSYNSPLHF,TRBV9,NA,TRBJ1-6,NA
CASSYSRGGTPYEQYF,TRBV6-5,NA,TRBJ2-7,NA
CASSRRPGETHYF,TRBV7-2,NA,TRBJ2-5,NA
CASRDWGRLTGELFF,TRBV6-1,NA,TRBJ2-2,NA
CASSLEGWTSGGPRETQYF,TRBV7-2,once,TRBJ2-5,TRBD2
CASRRTSTMGSPLHF,TRBV7-9,NA,TRBJ1-6,NA
CASSSATGNTEAFF,TRBV6-5,few,TRBJ1-1,NA
CSVPTRDRGPANYGYTF,TRBV29-1,NA,TRBJ1-2,TRBD1
CASSPGTVGAYGYTF,TRBV5-1,NA,TRBJ1-2,TRBD1
CASSPAGTGVGEQYF,TRBV18,NA,TRBJ2-7,TRBD1
CASSSGHGYTF,TRBV27,NA,TRBJ1-2,NA
CASGREGTEAFF,TRBV5-4,NA,TRBJ1-1,NA
CANRGDSDYGYTF,TRBV7-2,few,TRBJ1-2,TRBD1
CASSYTPVANYGYTF,TRBV6-5,NA,TRBJ1-2,NA